This T cell receptor beta chain was observed in a study of blood T cell repertoires in COVID-19. The assay was immunoSEQ multiplex PCR, and TCRdb's table has in-frame clones only and misses some. Of about 200,000 clones listed, roughly 84% were seen once; the top ten hold roughly a sixth. This clonotype originated in a man aged 45-60 years with COVID-19, enrolled during active disease. Sequencing used peripheral blood.

CDR3 amino acids: CASSQVAGLDGYTF. The CDR3 DNA is TGCGCCAGCAGCCAAGTAGCGGGGCTCGATGGCTACACCTTC. This chain joins TRBV4-3 and TRBJ1-2; D is possibly TRBD1 (5 bases). Germline V gene sequence: CDR1 LGHNA, CDR2 YSLEER. Trimming took off 1 base at V and 6 bases at J, with 12 bases between the two ends. This CDR3 spans 14 amino acids.